The present TCR beta chain was sequenced within a study of CD8+CD57+ T cells in acquired aplastic anemia. The study, taken as a whole, reports: The study identified twenty-nine CD8+ CDR3 sequences shared by patients and controls.

Researchers used genomic DNA as the template to profile TCR beta VDJ and CDR3. One entry per CDR3 protein results from TCRdb running MiXCR on the reads. The sample yields around 190,000 distinct CDR3 sequences, approximately 48% seen once. CDR3 length: 14 amino acids. Germline values: CDR1 SGHAT, CDR2 FQDESV (reference sequence). Unmatched junction bases numbered 5, after V lost 5 bases and J lost 7 bases. Flow cytometry had shown expanded CD8+CD57+ cells in the patients chosen for sequencing. By the time of blood sampling, patients had still received no therapy. Points on this clonotype: Its antigen remains unidentified.

The V and J genes are TRBV11-1 and TRBJ2-1; TRBD1 aligns across 10 bases. The receptor was isolated from a human donor with aplastic anemia. Sequenced sample: sorted CD4+, CD8+, or CD8+CD57+ T cells (not recorded which) from PBMCs. The CDR3 nucleotides read TGTGCCAGCAGCCGGACAGGGGGATCGAATGAGCAGTTCTTC. Amino acids: CASSRTGGSNEQFF.